This TCR beta chain was identified in a study of blood T cell repertoires in COVID-19. Background on the study: T cells, B-cell-depleted T cells, or PBMCs supplied cDNA or gDNA.

This clone was seen only a few times. Enrollment of patients from Seattle took place during active infection, with longitudinal follow-up. This CDR3 is 15 amino acids long. Germline V gene lookup returns CDR1 KGHSH and CDR2 LQKENI. Trimming cost V 0 bases and J 0 bases; bases outside gene matches: 1. The data were produced by immunoSEQ multiplex PCR, yet TCRdb's version contains in-frame clones alone and is incomplete. Among 300,000 to 350,000 clones listed, about 90% were seen once. V gene TRBV18 combines with J gene TRBJ1-1, with 7 positions matching TRBD1. Specimen: peripheral blood. The receptor comes from a woman between 50 and 59 years old with COVID-19, enrolled during active disease. The CDR3 DNA sequence: TGTGCCAGCTCACCACCGGGACAGATGAACACTGAAGCTTTCTTT. As protein: CASSPPGQMNTEAFF.